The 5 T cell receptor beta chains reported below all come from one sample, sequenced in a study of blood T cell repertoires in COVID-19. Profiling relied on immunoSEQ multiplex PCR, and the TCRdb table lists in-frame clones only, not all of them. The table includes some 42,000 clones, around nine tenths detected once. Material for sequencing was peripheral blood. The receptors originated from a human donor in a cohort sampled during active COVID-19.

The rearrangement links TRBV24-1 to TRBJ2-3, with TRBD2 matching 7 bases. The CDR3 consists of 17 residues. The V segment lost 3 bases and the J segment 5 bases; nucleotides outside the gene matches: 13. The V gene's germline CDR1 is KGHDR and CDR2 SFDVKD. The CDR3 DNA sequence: TGTGCCACCAGTGATCCCGTTCCGGGACTAATCATAGATACGCAGTATTTT. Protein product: CATSDPVPGLIIDTQYF.

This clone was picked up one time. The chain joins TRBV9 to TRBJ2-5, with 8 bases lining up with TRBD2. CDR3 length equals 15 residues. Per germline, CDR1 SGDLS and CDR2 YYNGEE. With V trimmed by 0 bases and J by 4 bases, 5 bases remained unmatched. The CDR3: CASSVDSGAGETQYF. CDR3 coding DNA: TGTGCCAGCAGCGTAGATAGCGGGGCAGGAGAGACCCAGTACTTC.

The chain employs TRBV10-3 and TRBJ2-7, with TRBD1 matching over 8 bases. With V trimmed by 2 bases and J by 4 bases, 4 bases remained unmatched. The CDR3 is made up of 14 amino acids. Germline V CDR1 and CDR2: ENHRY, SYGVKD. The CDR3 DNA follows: TGTGCCATCAGTGAGACTACAGGGGGGTACGAGCAGTACTTC. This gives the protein CAISETTGGYEQYF.

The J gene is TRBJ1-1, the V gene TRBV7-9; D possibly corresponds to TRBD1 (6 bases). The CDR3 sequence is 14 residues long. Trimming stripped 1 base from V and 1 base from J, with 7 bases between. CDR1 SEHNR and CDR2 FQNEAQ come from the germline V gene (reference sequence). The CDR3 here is CASSLGQANTEAFF. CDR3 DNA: TGTGCCAGCAGCTTAGGACAGGCGAACACTGAAGCTTTCTTT.

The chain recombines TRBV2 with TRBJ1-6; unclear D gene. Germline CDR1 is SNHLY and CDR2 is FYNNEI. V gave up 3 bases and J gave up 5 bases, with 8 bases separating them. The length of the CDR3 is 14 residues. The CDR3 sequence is CASSDQLDNSPLHF. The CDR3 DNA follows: TGTGCCAGCAGTGATCAACTCGATAATTCACCCCTCCACTTT.